The 25 T cell receptor beta chains below were found in one sample sequenced in a study of cytomegalovirus exposure and HLA in healthy donors. It was with 60 Vbeta and 13 Jbeta primers that the PCR ran. The data were produced by immunoSEQ multiplex PCR, yet TCRdb's version contains in-frame clones alone and is incomplete. The repertoire holds around 200,000 clones, 75% seen once, with around 3% in the top ten. Sequenced: PBMCs. All receptors derive from a male donor in good health and CMV-seronegative.

A few counts support this clone. The chain recombines TRBV6-6 with TRBJ1-1; D possibly corresponds to TRBD1 (5 bases). This CDR3 is 15 amino acids long. Trimming pared 6 bases from V and 1 base from J, leaving 15 bases between. The germline V gene encodes CDR1 MNHNY and CDR2 SVGAGI (reference sequence). CDR3 in DNA: TGTGCCAGCAGCCTAACGACAGATGGGAACACTGAAGCTTTCTTT. Its protein product is CASSLTTDGNTEAFF.

The chain links TRBV28 to TRBJ2-5; TRBD2 matches at 10 bases. Trimming cost V 6 bases and J 4 bases; bases outside gene matches: 11. Germline V CDR1 and CDR2: MDHEN, SYDVKM. The CDR3 loop spans 16 amino acids. The CDR3 sequence: CASRWGLAGVVETQYF. The CDR3 DNA sequence: TGTGCCAGCAGGTGGGGTCTAGCGGGAGTGGTAGAGACCCAGTACTTC.

This clone was picked up a small number of times. The rearrangement joins TRBV11-2 to TRBJ1-1; the D is unclear. This CDR3 spans 14 amino acids. With 1 base removed from V and 1 base from J, the gap between germline ends came to 7 bases. Germline CDR1 SGHAT, CDR2 FQNNGV. CDR3: CASSLGRGNTEAFF. The DNA of the CDR3 is TGTGCCAGCAGCTTAGGGCGGGGGAACACTGAAGCTTTCTTT.

The CDR3 DNA is TGTGCCAGCAGCGTAGTCAGGGGAAACACTGAAGCTTTCTTT. This translates into CASSVVRGNTEAFF. V is TRBV9 and J is TRBJ1-1; possibly TRBD1 for D (6 bases). The ends were cut back, 0 bases at V and 2 bases at J, with 8 bases in the middle. This CDR3 is built from 14 residues. Germline V gene lookup returns CDR1 SGDLS and CDR2 YYNGEE.

There are a few counts of this clone. This chain connects TRBV27 to TRBJ2-1, with 11 bases lining up with TRBD2. Per the germline V gene, CDR1 is MNHEY and CDR2 is SMNVEV (reference sequence). This CDR3 has 16 amino acids. V lost 5 bases and J lost 4; bases outside the gene matches: 7. Written as DNA, the CDR3 is TGTGCCAGCAGTCGCCTCCTAGCGGGGGGATACAATGAGCAGTTCTTC. It encodes CASSRLLAGGYNEQFF.

This rearrangement joins TRBV5-4 to TRBJ1-1; D is ambiguous. Germline lookup yields CDR1 SGHNT and CDR2 YYREEE (reference sequence). V was shortened by 4 bases and J by 0 bases, with 10 bases between the two germline ends. This CDR3 contains 14 residues. The CDR3 sequence is CASSPAGMNTEAFF. As DNA, the CDR3 is TGTGCCAGCAGCCCCGCGGGGATGAACACTGAAGCTTTCTTT.

This chain uses TRBV5-4 with TRBJ1-1, with 9 bases lining up with TRBD1. Germline CDR1 SGHNT, CDR2 YYREEE (reference sequence). The V and J ends lost 3 bases and 3 bases, in that order; junction bases with no gene match: 3. CDR3 length: 14 amino acids. CDR3 protein: CASSSQGAHTEAFF. The CDR3 region has the DNA TGTGCCAGCAGCTCACAGGGGGCTCACACTGAAGCTTTCTTT.

The chain couples TRBV19 to TRBJ1-5, with 7 bases aligning to TRBD1. The V gene's germline CDR1 is LNHDA and CDR2 SQIVND (reference sequence). The CDR3 contains 14 residues. V lost 4 bases and J lost 7; bases outside the gene matches: 7. CDR3 amino acids: CASSTGGRWQPQHF. As DNA, the CDR3 is TGTGCCAGTAGTACAGGGGGGAGATGGCAGCCCCAGCATTTT.

This sequence joins TRBV6-1 and TRBJ1-2; the match to TRBD1 covers 8 bases. Germline loops: CDR1 MNHNS, CDR2 SASEGT. This CDR3 is built from 13 residues. J lost 2 bases, V lost 10 bases, and 6 bases had no gene match. The CDR3 is CATGTGENYGYTF. CDR3 in DNA: TGTGCCACCGGGACAGGCGAGAACTATGGCTACACCTTC.

This clone was seen only once. The V call is TRBV10-1, the J call TRBJ2-2; 8 bases align to TRBD2. V trimming: 5 bases; J trimming: 6 bases; junction bases outside the gene matches: 5. The CDR3 totals 14 residues. Looked up from germline, CDR1 is WNHNN and CDR2 is SYGVQD (reference sequence). CDR3 sequence (DNA): TGCGCCAGCAGTCCGGGACTAGAGGCCGGGGAGCTGTTTTTT. This gives the protein CASSPGLEAGELFF.

The rearrangement joins TRBV4-1 to TRBJ2-5; 7 positions match TRBD1. After removal of 0 bases from V and 7 bases from J, the junction contained 14 bases not matched to a gene. Germline assignment: CDR1 MGHRA and CDR2 YSYEKL. This CDR3 region has 17 residues. This chain's CDR3 is CASSQDVGGRPGGTQYF. The CDR3 DNA sequence: TGCGCCAGCAGCCAAGACGTGGGCGGCAGGCCAGGGGGGACCCAGTACTTC.

V usage is TRBV4-1 and J usage is TRBJ1-3; 8 bases line up with TRBD1. Germline loops: CDR1 MGHRA, CDR2 YSYEKL. J was trimmed by 3 bases and V by 5 bases; bases with no gene match: 9. This CDR3 has 16 residues. The CDR3 nucleotides read TGCGCCAGCAGCAGAACGGGACAGGCTTATGGAAACACCATATATTTT. It specifies CASSRTGQAYGNTIYF.

The J gene is TRBJ1-5, the V gene TRBV28, with D maybe TRBD1 (5 bases). Germline CDR1 and CDR2: MDHEN and SYDVKM. V lost 2 bases to trimming and J lost 7 bases, with 15 bases between them. The CDR3 is made up of 15 amino acids. CDR3 protein: CASSLIWGRGQPQHF. CDR3 DNA sequence: TGTGCCAGCAGTTTAATCTGGGGCCGCGGACAGCCCCAGCATTTT. Complete variable domain (other parts from reference TRBV28 and TRBJ1-5): DVKVTQSSRYLVKRTGEKVFLECVQDMDHENMFWYRQDPGLGLRLIYFSYDVKMKEKGDIPEGYSVSREKKERFSLILESASTNQTSMYLCASSLIWGRGQPQHFGDGTRLSIL.

This chain links TRBV6-1 with TRBJ2-5, with 9 bases identical to TRBD2. The CDR3 covers 15 residues. Germline assignment: CDR1 MNHNS and CDR2 SASEGT. V shed 2 bases and J 5 bases; nucleotides not matched to a gene: 6. CDR3 protein: CASSERRGGGETQYF. As DNA, the CDR3 is TGTGCCAGCAGTGAAAGGCGGGGGGGCGGGGAGACCCAGTACTTC.

The genes are TRBV4-1 and TRBJ1-6; D unresolved. The length of the CDR3 is 14 residues. Trimming took 0 bases from V and 7 from J, leaving 7 bases between them. Germline V CDR1 and CDR2: MGHRA, YSYEKL. The CDR3 coding sequence is TGCGCCAGCAGCCAAGATAGTAAGAATTCACCCCTCCACTTT. This encodes CASSQDSKNSPLHF.

This clone was seen a few times. The rearrangement joins TRBV30 to TRBJ2-1, with 7 bases identical to TRBD2. The CDR3 runs 13 residues. Trimming cost V 1 base and J 8 bases; bases outside gene matches: 5. Germline V gene sequence: CDR1 GTSNPN, CDR2 SVGIG (reference sequence). The CDR3 region has the DNA TGTGCCTGGAGTGGAGGGGCGGGGGATGAGCAGTTCTTC. It translates to CAWSGGAGDEQFF.

Only one count was recorded for this clone. The chain is built from TRBV6-1 and TRBJ1-5; D remains unclear. V lost 6 bases, J lost 4 bases, and 4 bases lay in between. Germline CDR1 reads MNHNS; CDR2 reads SASEGT. The CDR3 extends over 11 amino acids. CDR3 residues: CASRLNQPQHF. CDR3 coding DNA: TGTGCCAGCAGACTTAATCAGCCCCAGCATTTT.

V is TRBV28 and J is TRBJ1-2, with 7 bases identical to TRBD1. V shed 4 bases and J 3 bases; nucleotides not matched to a gene: 8. CDR1 and CDR2 from the germline V gene are MDHEN and SYDVKM. The CDR3 spans 15 residues. CDR3 DNA sequence: TGTGCCAGCAGTTCAATTACAGGGGTTGACTATGGCTACACCTTC. It specifies CASSSITGVDYGYTF.

The chain is built from TRBV10-2 and TRBJ1-5; 9 bases line up with TRBD1. V was clipped by 3 bases and J by 3 bases; unmatched bases: 3. Germline V gives CDR1 WSHSY, CDR2 SAAADI. The CDR3 has 15 amino acids. The CDR3: CASSETGGNNQPQHF. Here the CDR3 DNA reads TGCGCCAGCAGTGAAACAGGGGGCAACAATCAGCCCCAGCATTTT.

The genes are TRBV28 and TRBJ2-7, with D perhaps matching TRBD1 (6 bases). In germline, CDR1 is MDHEN, CDR2 SYDVKM. V was shortened by 6 bases and J by 3 bases, with 15 bases between the two germline ends. The CDR3 sequence is 14 residues long. The CDR3 is CASRTGTLDYEQYF. The CDR3 DNA is TGTGCCAGCAGAACCGGGACATTGGACTACGAGCAGTACTTC.

This clone was found once. The chain uses TRBV30 and TRBJ1-5, with 10 bases fitting TRBD1. CDR3 length equals 16 residues. V dropped 2 bases and J dropped 11; count of bases not matched to a gene: 15. Per germline, CDR1 GTSNPN and CDR2 SVGIG (reference sequence). The CDR3 DNA follows: TGTGCCTGGAGTATCTCTAAGACAGGGGGCTTTACAGCCCAGCATTTT. Amino acids: CAWSISKTGGFTAQHF.

The V gene is TRBV28, the J gene TRBJ1-3; no reliable D call. V lost 8 bases and J 2 bases, leaving 25 bases between the germline ends. CDR3 length: 18 residues. Germline V CDR1 and CDR2: MDHEN, SYDVKM. CDR3 sequence: CASYSSPPRDDTGNTIYF. The CDR3 coding sequence is TGTGCCAGCTACAGTTCCCCCCCCCGGGATGACACTGGAAACACCATATATTTT.

V and J are TRBV11-1 and TRBJ2-5; tentatively, D is TRBD1 (5 bases). With 1 base removed from V and 5 bases from J, the gap between germline ends came to 11 bases. The CDR3 has 14 amino acids. Germline V lookup: CDR1 SGHAT, CDR2 FQDESV (reference sequence). The CDR3 DNA follows: TGTGCCAGCAGCTTAGGCAGGGCAGGCGAGACCCAGTACTTC. Protein sequence: CASSLGRAGETQYF.

This clone came up once. The gene calls are TRBV27 and TRBJ2-1; 9 bases are a match to TRBD2. J lost 4 bases, V lost 3 bases, and 7 bases had no gene match. This CDR3 is 16 amino acids long. Germline V gene lookup returns CDR1 MNHEY and CDR2 SMNVEV (reference sequence). The CDR3 region has the DNA TGTGCCAGCAGTTTCTTCAGCGGGAGGCCTTACAATGAGCAGTTCTTC. This codes for CASSFFSGRPYNEQFF.

The V call is TRBV7-9, the J call TRBJ1-4, with 9 bases identical to TRBD1. Germline trimming cut 3 bases from V and 8 bases from J; bases unmatched to any gene: 7. The germline CDR1 and CDR2 sequences are SEHNR and FQNEAQ (reference sequence). This CDR3 is 15 amino acids long. This CDR3 reads CASSLAQGALEKLFF. In nucleotides, the CDR3 is TGTGCCAGCAGCTTGGCACAGGGGGCCCTCGAAAAACTGTTTTTT.